This is a list of T cell receptor beta chains from one sample in a study of blood T cell repertoires in COVID-19. Some clones are missing from TCRdb's copy, which holds only in-frame ones; the method was immunoSEQ multiplex PCR. Among fewer than 200,000 clones, about four fifths were seen once, and the ten largest hold 7.8%. What was sequenced was peripheral blood. The receptors here all came from a woman in her sixties or seventies with COVID-19, enrolled during active disease. Each CDR3 is given with its conserved first and last residue. The order of the fields is CDR3 protein, CDR3 DNA, J gene, D gene, clone size, V gene. The D gene is left open where the match is weak. Only part of the rows carry a size: once, few, many, or a class if the clone is expanded.

CDR3aa: CASSFMARAGSYGYTF; CDR3nt: TGCGCCAGCAGCTTTATGGCGCGGGCTGGGTCCTATGGCTACACCTTC; j_gene: TRBJ1-2; d_gene: NA; abundance: NA; v_gene: TRBV5-1
CDR3aa: CASSTSRHGTDTQYF; CDR3nt: TGTGCCAGCAGTACCTCGAGGCACGGCACAGATACGCAGTATTTT; j_gene: TRBJ2-3; d_gene: NA; abundance: NA; v_gene: TRBV6-2/TRBV6-3
CDR3aa: CASSQAEGSYNEQFF; CDR3nt: TGTGCCAGCAGCCAAGCGGAGGGCTCCTACAATGAGCAGTTCTTC; j_gene: TRBJ2-1; d_gene: NA; abundance: NA; v_gene: TRBV9
CDR3aa: CASSPTGTGEKADTQYF; CDR3nt: TGTGCCAGCAGTCCCACCGGGACAGGGGAGAAAGCAGATACGCAGTATTTT; j_gene: TRBJ2-3; d_gene: TRBD1; abundance: few; v_gene: TRBV28
CDR3aa: CASSLARAGYNQPQHF; CDR3nt: TGTGCCAGCAGCTTAGCGCGGGCGGGGTACAATCAGCCCCAGCATTTT; j_gene: TRBJ1-5; d_gene: NA; abundance: NA; v_gene: TRBV7-9
CDR3aa: CASSFNGQSGQPQHF; CDR3nt: TGTGCCAGCAGCTTCAATGGACAGTCGGGTCAGCCCCAGCATTTT; j_gene: TRBJ1-5; d_gene: NA; abundance: NA; v_gene: TRBV27
CDR3aa: CASSLATGQEQYF; CDR3nt: TGTGCCAGCAGCTTAGCGACAGGTCAAGAGCAGTACTTC; j_gene: TRBJ2-7; d_gene: NA; abundance: NA; v_gene: TRBV7-9
CDR3aa: CASRGRGNYGYTF; CDR3nt: TGTGCCAGCAGGGGGCGGGGAAACTATGGCTACACCTTC; j_gene: TRBJ1-2; d_gene: NA; abundance: NA; v_gene: TRBV28
CDR3aa: CASSAGPKNEKLFF; CDR3nt: TGTGCCAGCAGCGCGGGACCGAAGAATGAAAAACTGTTTTTT; j_gene: TRBJ1-4; d_gene: NA; abundance: once; v_gene: TRBV28
CDR3aa: CASSHNRADYEQYF; CDR3nt: TGTGCCAGCAGCCATAACAGGGCCGACTACGAGCAGTACTTC; j_gene: TRBJ2-7; d_gene: NA; abundance: NA; v_gene: TRBV3-1/TRBV3-2
CDR3aa: CASSLPGGSNEQFF; CDR3nt: TGTGCCAGCAGTTTACCGGGAGGGTCTAATGAGCAGTTCTTC; j_gene: TRBJ2-1; d_gene: TRBD2; abundance: NA; v_gene: TRBV28
CDR3aa: CASSQARDTEAFF; CDR3nt: TGTGCCAGCAGCCAAGCACGGGACACTGAAGCTTTCTTT; j_gene: TRBJ1-1; d_gene: NA; abundance: NA; v_gene: TRBV3-1/TRBV3-2
CDR3aa: CASSYLGTDTQYF; CDR3nt: TGTGCCAGCAGTTATCTTGGCACAGATACGCAGTATTTT; j_gene: TRBJ2-3; d_gene: NA; abundance: NA; v_gene: TRBV6-5
CDR3aa: CASSQELAGGTSYNEQFF; CDR3nt: TGCGCCAGCAGCCAAGAACTAGCGGGGGGTACTTCCTACAATGAGCAGTTCTTC; j_gene: TRBJ2-1; d_gene: TRBD2; abundance: NA; v_gene: TRBV4-3
CDR3aa: CASSLGRLGANVLTF; CDR3nt: TGTGCCAGCAGTTTAGGGAGGCTCGGGGCCAACGTCCTGACTTTC; j_gene: TRBJ2-6; d_gene: NA; abundance: once; v_gene: TRBV27
CDR3aa: CASSEGQGSTDTQYF; CDR3nt: TGCGCCAGCAGTGAGGGACAGGGGTCTACAGATACGCAGTATTTT; j_gene: TRBJ2-3; d_gene: TRBD1; abundance: NA; v_gene: TRBV10-1
CDR3aa: CASTGTATYEQYF; CDR3nt: TGTGCCAGCACCGGGACAGCAACCTACGAGCAGTACTTC; j_gene: TRBJ2-7; d_gene: TRBD1; abundance: NA; v_gene: TRBV5-5
CDR3aa: CAWNGGGRAVWKYFF; CDR3nt: TGTGCCTGGAACGGGGGCGGGAGGGCCGTTTGGAAATATTTCTTC; j_gene: TRBJ2-1; d_gene: TRBD2; abundance: NA; v_gene: TRBV30
CDR3aa: CASSQERSMNTEAFF; CDR3nt: TGTGCCAGCAGCCAAGAGCGGAGCATGAACACTGAAGCTTTCTTT; j_gene: TRBJ1-1; d_gene: NA; abundance: once; v_gene: TRBV14
CDR3aa: CASSLERGEYNEQFF; CDR3nt: TGTGCCAGCAGCTTAGAGCGGGGAGAATACAATGAGCAGTTCTTC; j_gene: TRBJ2-1; d_gene: NA; abundance: NA; v_gene: TRBV11-2
CDR3aa: CASRVPGYGGYTF; CDR3nt: TGTGCCAGTAGGGTGCCAGGGTACGGTGGCTACACCTTC; j_gene: TRBJ1-2; d_gene: NA; abundance: once; v_gene: TRBV19
CDR3aa: CASSVGDRGYGYTF; CDR3nt: TGTGCCAGCAGCGTAGGGGACAGGGGTTACGGCTACACCTTC; j_gene: TRBJ1-2; d_gene: TRBD1; abundance: NA; v_gene: TRBV9
CDR3aa: CASSYLQGSGGYTF; CDR3nt: TGTGCCAGCAGTTACTTACAGGGCTCTGGGGGCTACACCTTC; j_gene: TRBJ1-2; d_gene: NA; abundance: NA; v_gene: TRBV6-5
CDR3aa: CASSLSRNTEAFF; CDR3nt: TGTGCCAGCAGCTTGAGTAGGAACACTGAAGCTTTCTTT; j_gene: TRBJ1-1; d_gene: NA; abundance: NA; v_gene: TRBV5-5
CDR3aa: CASSYRDSLNTEAFF; CDR3nt: TGTGCCAGCAGTTACAGGGACAGTTTGAACACTGAAGCTTTCTTT; j_gene: TRBJ1-1; d_gene: TRBD1; abundance: once; v_gene: TRBV6-5
CDR3aa: CASSLDARGTDTQYF; CDR3nt: TGTGCCAGCAGCTTAGATGCGAGGGGCACAGATACGCAGTATTTT; j_gene: TRBJ2-3; d_gene: NA; abundance: once; v_gene: TRBV11-2
CDR3aa: CASSLTGTSTDTQYF; CDR3nt: TGTGCCAGCAGCTTAACGGGGACTAGCACAGATACGCAGTATTTT; j_gene: TRBJ2-3; d_gene: NA; abundance: NA; v_gene: TRBV7-3
CDR3aa: CASSPGGLAGEQYF; CDR3nt: TGTGCCAGCAGCCCAGGCGGACTAGCGGGCGAGCAGTACTTC; j_gene: TRBJ2-7; d_gene: TRBD2; abundance: many; v_gene: TRBV3-1/TRBV3-2
CDR3aa: CAISREGAAKNIQYF; CDR3nt: TGTGCCATCTCTCGCGAGGGCGCAGCCAAAAACATTCAGTACTTC; j_gene: TRBJ2-4; d_gene: NA; abundance: once; v_gene: TRBV10-3
CDR3aa: CSVERAGNEKLFF; CDR3nt: TGCAGCGTTGAGAGGGCCGGTAATGAAAAACTGTTTTTT; j_gene: TRBJ1-4; d_gene: NA; abundance: NA; v_gene: TRBV29-1
CDR3aa: CASSLAILGLATSDNEQFF; CDR3nt: TGCGCCAGCAGCTTGGCCATCTTAGGACTAGCCACCTCGGACAATGAGCAGTTCTTC; j_gene: TRBJ2-1; d_gene: TRBD2; abundance: NA; v_gene: TRBV5-1
CDR3aa: CASSDRRDQPQHF; CDR3nt: TGTGCCAGCAGCGACAGGCGGGATCAGCCCCAGCATTTT; j_gene: TRBJ1-5; d_gene: NA; abundance: NA; v_gene: TRBV6-5
CDR3aa: CASSEPADEQFF; CDR3nt: TGTGCCAGCAGTGAACCCGCGGATGAGCAGTTCTTC; j_gene: TRBJ2-1; d_gene: NA; abundance: NA; v_gene: TRBV2
CDR3aa: CASSPWTRSKFF; CDR3nt: TGTGCCAGCAGTCCCTGGACTAGATCAAAGTTCTTC; j_gene: TRBJ2-1; d_gene: TRBD2; abundance: NA; v_gene: TRBV2
CDR3aa: CASSESIEEKLFF; CDR3nt: TGCGCCAGCAGTGAGTCGATTGAGGAAAAACTGTTTTTT; j_gene: TRBJ1-4; d_gene: NA; abundance: NA; v_gene: TRBV10-1
CDR3aa: CASSPGTGEVPLHF; CDR3nt: TGTGCCAGCAGCCCCGGGACAGGGGAGGTACCCCTCCACTTT; j_gene: TRBJ1-6; d_gene: TRBD1; abundance: NA; v_gene: TRBV5-4
CDR3aa: CASSPTRGQAEAFF; CDR3nt: TGTGCCAGCAGTCCCACCAGGGGGCAAGCTGAAGCTTTCTTT; j_gene: TRBJ1-1; d_gene: TRBD1; abundance: NA; v_gene: TRBV6-5
CDR3aa: CASSGPGEQYF; CDR3nt: TGCGCCAGCAGTGGCCCGGGGGAGCAGTACTTC; j_gene: TRBJ2-7; d_gene: NA; abundance: NA; v_gene: TRBV10-2
CDR3aa: CASSLDRGAYNEQFF; CDR3nt: TGTGCCAGCAGTTTAGACAGGGGCGCCTACAATGAGCAGTTCTTC; j_gene: TRBJ2-1; d_gene: TRBD1; abundance: NA; v_gene: TRBV27
CDR3aa: CASSREGETQYF; CDR3nt: TGCGCCAGCAGTAGGGAGGGGGAGACCCAGTACTTC; j_gene: TRBJ2-5; d_gene: TRBD2; abundance: NA; v_gene: TRBV5-1
CDR3aa: CASSASGSSYNEQFF; CDR3nt: TGTGCCAGCAGCGCCAGCGGGAGCTCCTACAATGAGCAGTTCTTC; j_gene: TRBJ2-1; d_gene: TRBD2; abundance: NA; v_gene: TRBV7-3
CDR3aa: CASSQRDTSPLHF; CDR3nt: TGTGCCAGCAGCCAGCGAGACACTTCACCCCTCCACTTT; j_gene: TRBJ1-6; d_gene: NA; abundance: NA; v_gene: TRBV3-1/TRBV3-2